This TCR beta chain was sequenced in a study of CD8 T cells in ankylosing spondylitis. Whole-study findings and limits: It appeared that ankylosing spondylitis blood was characterized by a TCR beta motif of several highly homologous variants. Matched synovial fluid from ankylosing spondylitis patients was reported to be enriched for disease-linked clones. Reports of some motif variants in reactive arthritis synovial fluid and blood predate this one.

The ends were cut back, 1 base at V and 0 bases at J, with 9 bases in the middle. The germline CDR1 and CDR2 sequences are SGHTA and FQGNSA. The CDR3 has 16 residues. Making the TCR beta libraries involved quantitative 5'-RACE with molecular barcodes. TCRdb reprocessed the 5' RACE reads via MiXCR and lists one record per CDR3 protein. In the table there are about 110,000 distinct CDR3 sequences, 24% of which are singletons. This clonotype was picked up a small number of times. Antigen: not known. The sequence was collected from a male donor with ankylosing spondylitis. The chain links TRBV7-2 to TRBJ1-4; tentatively, D is TRBD1 (5 bases). The source material was synovial fluid, either unsorted or a sorted T cell fraction (not recorded which). The DNA of the CDR3 is TGTGCCAGCAGCTTAGTCGGACATCCAACTAATGAAAAACTGTTTTTT. It is translated as CASSLVGHPTNEKLFF.